This T cell receptor beta chain was recorded in a study of control samples from healthy donors and cancer patients. This table comes from immunoSEQ multiplex PCR, and its TCRdb copy is limited to in-frame clones, with some not included. The sample shows 65,000 to 80,000 clones, roughly 90% of them seen only once. The sequencing sample was made of PBMCs. The source of this sequence is a woman aged 60-75 years with head and neck cancer.

In DNA form, the CDR3 reads TGTGCCTGGTACGGACTAGCGGGAGTCACCAATGAGCAGTTCTTC. Encoded protein: CAWYGLAGVTNEQFF. This chain joins TRBV30 and TRBJ2-1; 13 bases agree with TRBD2. Germline values: CDR1 GTSNPN, CDR2 SVGIG (reference sequence). There are 15 residues in the CDR3. V trimming: 5 bases; J trimming: 6 bases; junction bases outside the gene matches: 7.